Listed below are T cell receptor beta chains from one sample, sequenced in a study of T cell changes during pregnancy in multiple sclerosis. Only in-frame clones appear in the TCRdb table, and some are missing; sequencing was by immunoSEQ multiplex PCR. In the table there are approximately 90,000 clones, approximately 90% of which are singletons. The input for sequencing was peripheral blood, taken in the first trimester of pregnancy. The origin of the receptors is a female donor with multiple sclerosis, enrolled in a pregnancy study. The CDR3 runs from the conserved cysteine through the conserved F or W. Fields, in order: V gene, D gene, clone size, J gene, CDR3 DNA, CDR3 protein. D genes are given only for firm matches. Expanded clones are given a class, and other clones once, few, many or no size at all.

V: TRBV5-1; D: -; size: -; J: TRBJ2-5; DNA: TGCGCCAGCAGCTTGGCGTCCAGGATAGAGACCCAGTACTTC; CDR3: CASSLASRIETQYF
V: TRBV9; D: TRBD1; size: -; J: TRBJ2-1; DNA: TGTGCCAGCAGCGTAGGACAGGGGTACTACAATGAGCAGTTCTTC; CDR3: CASSVGQGYYNEQFF
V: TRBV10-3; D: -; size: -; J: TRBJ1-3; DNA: TGTGCCATCAGTGGTCAGGAGGTCACCTCTGGAAACACCATATATTTT; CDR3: CAISGQEVTSGNTIYF
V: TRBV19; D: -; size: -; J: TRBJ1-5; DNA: TGTGCCAGCCTCAAGGGGGGGGTGCATAGCAATCAGCCCCAGCATTTT; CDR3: CASLKGGVHSNQPQHF
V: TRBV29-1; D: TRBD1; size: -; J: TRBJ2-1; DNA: TGCAGCGTTGTACAGGGGAAGGGCTCCTACAATGAGCAGTTCTTC; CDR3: CSVVQGKGSYNEQFF
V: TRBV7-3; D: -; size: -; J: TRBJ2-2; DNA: TGTGCCAGCTCCAAGGGAGTAGGCGGGGAGCTGTTTTTT; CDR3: CASSKGVGGELFF
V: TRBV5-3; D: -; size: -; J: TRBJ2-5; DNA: TGTGCCAGATTAAAAGGTGGAGGAGAGACCCAGTACTTC; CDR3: CARLKGGGETQYF
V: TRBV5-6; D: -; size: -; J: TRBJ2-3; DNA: TGTGCCAGCAGCTTGCTCCGGGGGGCCGGCTTCACAGATACGCAGTATTTT; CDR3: CASSLLRGAGFTDTQYF
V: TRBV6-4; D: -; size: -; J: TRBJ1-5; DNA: TGTGCCAGCTTACCACAGGGCGTCGGCAATCAGCCCCAGCATTTT; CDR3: CASLPQGVGNQPQHF
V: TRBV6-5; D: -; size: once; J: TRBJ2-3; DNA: TGTGCCAGCAGGGCTAGCACAGATACGCAGTATTTT; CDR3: CASRASTDTQYF
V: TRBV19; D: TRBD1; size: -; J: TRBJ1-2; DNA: TGTGCCAGTGGGAACCCAGGGGGTTTCGGCTATGGCTACACCTTC; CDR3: CASGNPGGFGYGYTF
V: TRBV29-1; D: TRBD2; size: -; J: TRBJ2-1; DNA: TGCAGCGTTCCCCGTAGAGTTAGCGGGGGGGCGAATGAGCAGTTCTTC; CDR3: CSVPRRVSGGANEQFF
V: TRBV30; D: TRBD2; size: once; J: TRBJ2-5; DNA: TGTGCCTGGAGTGTGGGACTAGGATACCAAGAGACCCAGTACTTC; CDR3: CAWSVGLGYQETQYF
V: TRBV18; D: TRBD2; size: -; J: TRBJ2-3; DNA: TGTGCCAGCTCACCATTCCCCGGCGGGAGTAACCCCACAGATACGCAGTATTTT; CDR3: CASSPFPGGSNPTDTQYF
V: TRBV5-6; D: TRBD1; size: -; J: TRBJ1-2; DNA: TGTGCCAGCAGCTGGGACAGGGATAACTATGGCTACACCTTC; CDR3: CASSWDRDNYGYTF
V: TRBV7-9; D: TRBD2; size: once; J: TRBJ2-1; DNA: TGTGCCAGCAGCTCTACTAGCGGGGCCTACAATGAGCAGTTCTTC; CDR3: CASSSTSGAYNEQFF
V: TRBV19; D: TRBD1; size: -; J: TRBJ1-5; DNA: TGTGCCAGTAGTAAGACGCCGACAGGGGGCGTAAGGGGCAATCAGCCCCAGCATTTT; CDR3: CASSKTPTGGVRGNQPQHF
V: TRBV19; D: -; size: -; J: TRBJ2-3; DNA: TGTGCCAGTAGGACCTCAGGAACGGGCACAGATACGCAGTATTTT; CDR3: CASRTSGTGTDTQYF
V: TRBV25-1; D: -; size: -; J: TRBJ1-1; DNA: TGTGCCAGCAGTTTGGGAGGGGATCGAGCTTTCTTT; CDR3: CASSLGGDRAFF
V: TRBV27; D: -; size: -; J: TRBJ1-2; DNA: TGTGCCAGCAGCCCATTATCCGGAGGGGGGGCCTACCCCTATGGCTACACCTTC; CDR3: CASSPLSGGGAYPYGYTF
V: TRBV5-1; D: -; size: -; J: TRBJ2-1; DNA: TGCGCCAGCAGTATGAGGGCAAATGAGCAGTTCTTC; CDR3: CASSMRANEQFF
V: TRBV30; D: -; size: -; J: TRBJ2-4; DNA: TGTGCCTGGAGTGTACAAACAGCCCTAGCCAAAAACATTCAGTACTTC; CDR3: CAWSVQTALAKNIQYF
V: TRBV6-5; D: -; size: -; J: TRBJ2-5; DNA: TGTGCCAGCAGCCCCAGGGCTCGGGAGACCCAGTACTTC; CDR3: CASSPRARETQYF
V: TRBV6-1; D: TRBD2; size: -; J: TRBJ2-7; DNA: TGTGCCAGCAGTGCACCTAGCGGGGGTAGGAGCTCCTACGAGCAGTACTTC; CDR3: CASSAPSGGRSSYEQYF
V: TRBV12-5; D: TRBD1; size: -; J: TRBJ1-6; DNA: TGTGCTAGTGGATACAGGGGCTCGTATAATTCACCCCTCCACTTT; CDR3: CASGYRGSYNSPLHF
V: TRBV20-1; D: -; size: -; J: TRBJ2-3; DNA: TGCAGTGCTCGGTTAGAAGATACGCAGTATTTT; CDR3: CSARLEDTQYF
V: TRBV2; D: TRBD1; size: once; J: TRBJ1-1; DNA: TGTGCCAGGGACAGGGGGCTGGGTACTGAAGCTTTCTTT; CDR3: CARDRGLGTEAFF
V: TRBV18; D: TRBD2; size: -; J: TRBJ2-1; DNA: TGTGCCAGCTCTAAAGGGGGGACTAGCGGACAAAATGAGCAGTTCTTC; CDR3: CASSKGGTSGQNEQFF
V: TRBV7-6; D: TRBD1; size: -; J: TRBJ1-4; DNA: TGTGCCAGCAGCCCGGGACAGGGTGAAAAACTGTTTTTT; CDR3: CASSPGQGEKLFF
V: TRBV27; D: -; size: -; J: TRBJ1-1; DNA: TGTGCCAGCAGTTTCGGCGACATTAAGAATGAAGCTTTCTTT; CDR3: CASSFGDIKNEAFF
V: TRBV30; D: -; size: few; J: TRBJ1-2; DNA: TGTGCCTCCAGGGGTTATGGCTACACCTTC; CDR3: CASRGYGYTF
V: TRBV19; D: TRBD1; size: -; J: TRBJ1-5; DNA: TGTGCCAGTAGTATTACCCGGGACAGGTTTTTTGAGAGCAATCAGCCCCAGCATTTT; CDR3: CASSITRDRFFESNQPQHF
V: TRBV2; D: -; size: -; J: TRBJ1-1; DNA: TGTGCCAGCAGCCCAAAAACTGAAGCTTTCTTT; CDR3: CASSPKTEAFF
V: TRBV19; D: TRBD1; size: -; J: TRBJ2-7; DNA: TGTGCCAGTTCTTGGGACAGAGAATCCTACGAGCAGTACTTC; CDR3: CASSWDRESYEQYF
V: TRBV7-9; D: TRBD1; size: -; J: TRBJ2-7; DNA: TGTGCCAGCAGCTATACAGGGGCCAGCTACGAGCAGTACTTC; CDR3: CASSYTGASYEQYF
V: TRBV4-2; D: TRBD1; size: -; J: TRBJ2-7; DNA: TGTGCCAGCAGCCAAGATGAGACAGGGGGCTACGAGCAGTACTTC; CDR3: CASSQDETGGYEQYF
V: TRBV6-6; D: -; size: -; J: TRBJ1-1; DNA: TGTGCCAGCAGTTTGCGGGGAATAAACACTGAAGCTTTCTTT; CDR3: CASSLRGINTEAFF
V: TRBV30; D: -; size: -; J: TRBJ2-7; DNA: TGTGCCTGTTTGGGCTGGGGCATTGAAGAGCAGTACTTC; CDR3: CACLGWGIEEQYF
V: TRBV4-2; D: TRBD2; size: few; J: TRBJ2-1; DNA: TGTGCCAGCAGCCTAGGTGGCCTAGCGGCCTACAATGAGCAGTTCTTC; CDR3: CASSLGGLAAYNEQFF
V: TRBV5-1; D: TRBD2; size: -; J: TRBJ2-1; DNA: TGCGCCAGCAGTACCATAGCGGGAGGGCCAGCCAATGAGCAGTTCTTC; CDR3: CASSTIAGGPANEQFF
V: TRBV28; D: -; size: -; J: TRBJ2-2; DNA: TGTGCCAGCAGTTTAACGATGGGCGGGGGCAACACCGGGGAGCTGTTTTTT; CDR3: CASSLTMGGGNTGELFF
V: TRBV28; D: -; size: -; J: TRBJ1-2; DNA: TGTGCCAGCAGTTTAGGGCGGGGCATGTATGGCTACACCTTC; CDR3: CASSLGRGMYGYTF
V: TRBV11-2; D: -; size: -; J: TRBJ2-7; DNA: TGTGCCAGCAGCTTAGCCGGGGTGGGCGAGCAGTACTTC; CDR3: CASSLAGVGEQYF